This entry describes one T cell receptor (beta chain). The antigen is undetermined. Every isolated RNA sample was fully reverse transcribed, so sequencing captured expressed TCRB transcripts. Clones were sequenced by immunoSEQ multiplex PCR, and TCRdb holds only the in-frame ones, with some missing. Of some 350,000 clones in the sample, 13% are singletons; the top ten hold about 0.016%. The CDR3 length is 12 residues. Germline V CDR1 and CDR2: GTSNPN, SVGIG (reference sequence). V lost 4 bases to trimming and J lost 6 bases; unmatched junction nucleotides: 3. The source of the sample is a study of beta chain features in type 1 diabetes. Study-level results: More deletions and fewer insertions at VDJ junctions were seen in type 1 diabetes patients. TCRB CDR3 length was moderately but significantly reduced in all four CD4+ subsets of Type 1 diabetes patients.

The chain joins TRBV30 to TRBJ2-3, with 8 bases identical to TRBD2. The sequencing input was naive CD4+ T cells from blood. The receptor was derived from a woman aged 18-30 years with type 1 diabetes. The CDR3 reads CAWTTSADTQYF. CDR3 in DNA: TGTGCCTGGACGACTAGCGCCGATACGCAGTATTTT.